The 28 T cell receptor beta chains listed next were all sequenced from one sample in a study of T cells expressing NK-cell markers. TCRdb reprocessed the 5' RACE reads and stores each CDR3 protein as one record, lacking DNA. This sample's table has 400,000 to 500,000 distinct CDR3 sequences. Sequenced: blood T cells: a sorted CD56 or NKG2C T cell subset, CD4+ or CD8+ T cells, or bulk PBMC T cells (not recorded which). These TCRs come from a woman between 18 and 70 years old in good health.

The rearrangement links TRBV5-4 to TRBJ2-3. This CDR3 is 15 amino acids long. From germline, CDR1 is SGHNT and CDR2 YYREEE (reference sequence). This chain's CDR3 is CASSFMLDGSDTQYF.

The CDR3 reads CATSGSRDSLRGEQYF. The J gene is TRBJ2-7, the V gene TRBV24-1; with no DNA, the TCRdb D assignment of TRBD1 cannot be verified. This CDR3 contains 16 residues. Germline assignment: CDR1 KGHDR and CDR2 SFDVKD.

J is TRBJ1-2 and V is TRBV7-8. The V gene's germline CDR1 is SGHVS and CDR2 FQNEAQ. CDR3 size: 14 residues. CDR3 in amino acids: CASSLGGGYYGYTF.

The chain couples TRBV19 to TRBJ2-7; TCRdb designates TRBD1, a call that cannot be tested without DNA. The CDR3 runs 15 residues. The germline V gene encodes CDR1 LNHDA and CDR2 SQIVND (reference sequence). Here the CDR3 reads CASSIWGQGSNEQYF.

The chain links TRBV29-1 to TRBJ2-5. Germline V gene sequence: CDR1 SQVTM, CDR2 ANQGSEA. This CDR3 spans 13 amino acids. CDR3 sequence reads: CSVGVANQETQYF.

The CDR3 region is CASTRGGGRSSYNSPLHF. V gene TRBV12-3 or TRBV12-4 combines with J gene TRBJ1-6; TCRdb proposes TRBD1, but this gene call is untestable without DNA. The CDR3 loop spans 18 amino acids.

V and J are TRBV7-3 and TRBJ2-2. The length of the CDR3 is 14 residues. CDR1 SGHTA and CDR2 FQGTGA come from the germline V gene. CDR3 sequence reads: CASSVAGEAGELFF. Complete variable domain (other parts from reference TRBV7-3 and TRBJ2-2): GAGVSQTPSNKVTEKGKYVELRCDPISGHTALYWYRQSLGQGPEFLIYFQGTGAADDSGLPNDRFFAVRPEGSVSTLKIQRTERGDSAVYLCASSVAGEAGELFFGEGSRLTVL.

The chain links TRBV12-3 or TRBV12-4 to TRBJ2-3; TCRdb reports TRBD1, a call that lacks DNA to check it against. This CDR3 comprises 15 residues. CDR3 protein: CASSWVAPSTDTQYF.

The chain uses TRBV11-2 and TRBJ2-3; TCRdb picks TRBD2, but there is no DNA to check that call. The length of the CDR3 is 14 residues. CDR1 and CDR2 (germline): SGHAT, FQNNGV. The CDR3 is CASGIRGTTDTQYF.

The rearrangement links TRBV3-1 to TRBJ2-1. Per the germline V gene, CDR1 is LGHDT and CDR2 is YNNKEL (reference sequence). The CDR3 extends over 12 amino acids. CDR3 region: CASSPDAHEQFF.

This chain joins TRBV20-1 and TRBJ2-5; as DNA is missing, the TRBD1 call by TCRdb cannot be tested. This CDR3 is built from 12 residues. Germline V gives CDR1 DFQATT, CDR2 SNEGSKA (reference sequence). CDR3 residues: CSAGYREETQYF.

The CDR3 spells CASGEGYEQYF. The J gene is TRBJ2-7, the V gene TRBV25-1; checking the TCRdb D call of TRBD2 is not possible without DNA. The CDR3 length is 11 residues. CDR1 is MGHDK, CDR2 SYGVNS, per germline.

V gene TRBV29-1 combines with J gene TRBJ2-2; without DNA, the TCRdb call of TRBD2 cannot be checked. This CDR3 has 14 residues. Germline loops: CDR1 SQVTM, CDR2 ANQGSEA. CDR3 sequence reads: CSGSGGPNTGELFF.

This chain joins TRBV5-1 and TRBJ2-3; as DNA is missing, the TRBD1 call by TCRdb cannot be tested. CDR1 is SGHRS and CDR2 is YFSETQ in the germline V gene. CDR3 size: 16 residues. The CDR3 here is CASSIPRDQTTDTQYF. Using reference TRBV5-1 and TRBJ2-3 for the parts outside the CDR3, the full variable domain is KAGVTQTPRYLIKTRGQQVTLSCSPISGHRSVSWYQQTPGQGLQFLFEYFSETQRNKGNFPGRFSGRQFSNSRSEMNVSTLELGDSALYLCASSIPRDQTTDTQYFGPGTRLTVL.

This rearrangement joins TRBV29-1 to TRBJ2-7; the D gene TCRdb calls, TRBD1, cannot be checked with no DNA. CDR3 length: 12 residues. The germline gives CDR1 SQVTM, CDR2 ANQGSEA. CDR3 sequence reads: CSIQGSSYEQYF.

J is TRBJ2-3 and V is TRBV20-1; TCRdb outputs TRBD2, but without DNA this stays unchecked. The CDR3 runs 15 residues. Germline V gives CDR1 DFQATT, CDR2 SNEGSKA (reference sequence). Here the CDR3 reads CSAGPGLGVSDTQYF.

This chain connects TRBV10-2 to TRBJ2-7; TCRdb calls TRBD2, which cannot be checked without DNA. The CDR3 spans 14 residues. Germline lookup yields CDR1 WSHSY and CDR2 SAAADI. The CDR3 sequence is CASSETREAYEQYF.

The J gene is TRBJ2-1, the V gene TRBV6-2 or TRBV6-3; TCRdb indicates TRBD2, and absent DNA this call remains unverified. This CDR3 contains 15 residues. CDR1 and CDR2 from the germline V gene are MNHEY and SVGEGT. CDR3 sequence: CASSRSGMAYNEQFF.

CDR3 amino acids: CASSSPRDQETQYF. The chain has TRBV28 and TRBJ2-5; TCRdb indicates TRBD1, and absent DNA this call remains unverified. The CDR3 contains 14 residues. The V gene's germline CDR1 is MDHEN and CDR2 SYDVKM.

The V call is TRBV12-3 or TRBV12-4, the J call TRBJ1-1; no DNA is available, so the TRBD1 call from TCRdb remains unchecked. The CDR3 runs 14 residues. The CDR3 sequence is CASSTLTVGTEAFF.

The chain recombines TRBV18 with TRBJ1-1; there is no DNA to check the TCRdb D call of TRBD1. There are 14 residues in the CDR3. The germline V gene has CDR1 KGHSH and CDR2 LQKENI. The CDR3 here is CASSLDTGAAEAFF.

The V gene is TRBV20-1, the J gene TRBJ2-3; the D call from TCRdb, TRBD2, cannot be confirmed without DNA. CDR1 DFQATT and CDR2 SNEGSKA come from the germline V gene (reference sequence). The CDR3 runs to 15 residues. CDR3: CSAPQLAGGPDTQYF.

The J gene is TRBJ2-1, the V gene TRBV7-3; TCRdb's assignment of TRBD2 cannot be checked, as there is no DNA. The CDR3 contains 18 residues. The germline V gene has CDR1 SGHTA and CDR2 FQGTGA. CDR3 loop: CASSLTPLAGLSYNEQFF.

This CDR3 reads CSADENTEAFF. The J gene is TRBJ1-1, the V gene TRBV29-1. Germline V CDR1 and CDR2: SQVTM, ANQGSEA. The CDR3 spans 11 residues. The whole variable domain, filled in from reference TRBV29-1 and TRBJ1-1, reads SAVISQKPSRDICQRGTSLTIQCQVDSQVTMMFWYRQQPGQSLTLIATANQGSEATYESGFVIDKFPISRPNLTFSTLTVSNMSPEDSSIYLCSADENTEAFFGQGTRLTVV.

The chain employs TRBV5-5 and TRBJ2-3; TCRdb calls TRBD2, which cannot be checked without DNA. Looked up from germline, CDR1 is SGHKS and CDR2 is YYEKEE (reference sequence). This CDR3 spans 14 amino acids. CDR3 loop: CASSSLGPMDTQYF.

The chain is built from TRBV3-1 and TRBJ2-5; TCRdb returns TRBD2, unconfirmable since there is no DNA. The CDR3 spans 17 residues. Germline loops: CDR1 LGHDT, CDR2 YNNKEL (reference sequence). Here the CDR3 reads CASSQRTGGRAGETQYF.

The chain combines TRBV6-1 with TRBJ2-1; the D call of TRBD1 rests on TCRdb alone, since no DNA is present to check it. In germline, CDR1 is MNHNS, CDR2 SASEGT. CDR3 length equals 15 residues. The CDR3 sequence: CASSRVRLGGDEQFF.

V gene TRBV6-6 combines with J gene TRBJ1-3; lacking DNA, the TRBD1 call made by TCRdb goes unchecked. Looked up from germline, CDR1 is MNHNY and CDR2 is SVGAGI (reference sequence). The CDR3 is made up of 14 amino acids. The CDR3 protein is CATLTGDGGNTIYF.